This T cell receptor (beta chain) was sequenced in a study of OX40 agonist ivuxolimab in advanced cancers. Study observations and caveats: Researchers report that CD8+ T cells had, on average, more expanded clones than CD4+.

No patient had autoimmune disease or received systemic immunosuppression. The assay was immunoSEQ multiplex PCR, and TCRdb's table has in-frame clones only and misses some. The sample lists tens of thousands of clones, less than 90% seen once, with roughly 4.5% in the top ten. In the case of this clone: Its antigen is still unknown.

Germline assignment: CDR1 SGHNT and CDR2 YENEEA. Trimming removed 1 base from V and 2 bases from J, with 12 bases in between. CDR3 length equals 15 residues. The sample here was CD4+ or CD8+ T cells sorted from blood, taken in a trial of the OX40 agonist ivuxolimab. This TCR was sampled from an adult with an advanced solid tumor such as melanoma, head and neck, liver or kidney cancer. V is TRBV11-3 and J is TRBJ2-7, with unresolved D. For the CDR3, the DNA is TGTGCCAGCAGCTTAGGGGCAGCCGATCCCTACGAGCAGTACTTC. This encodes CASSLGAADPYEQYF. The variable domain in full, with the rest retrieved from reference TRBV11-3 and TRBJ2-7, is EAGVVQSPRYKIIEKKQPVAFWCNPISGHNTLYWYLQNLGQGPELLIRYENEEAVDDSQLPKDRFSAERLKGVDSTLKIQPAELGDSAVYLCASSLGAADPYEQYFGPGTRLTVT.